This T cell receptor beta chain comes out of a study of blood T cell repertoires in COVID-19. Here immunoSEQ multiplex PCR was the method, and the copy in TCRdb shows in-frame clones only, minus some. Counted here are 340,000 or so clones, about nine tenths occurring once; the ten biggest clones make up 1%. The sequence was obtained from a man aged 45-65 years with active or convalescent COVID-19. Sequencing used peripheral blood.

DNA for the CDR3: TGTGCCAGCAGCCCGGCTATACAGGGTTACGAGCAGTACTTC. It translates to CASSPAIQGYEQYF. The chain recombines TRBV3-1 (or the pseudogene TRBV3-2) with TRBJ2-7; tentative D call: TRBD1 (6 bases). V was pared by 4 bases and J by 4 bases, with 14 bases between. CDR3 length equals 14 residues. CDR1 is LGHDT and CDR2 is YNNKEL in the germline V gene (reference sequence).